This T cell receptor beta chain was recorded in a study of blood T cell repertoires in COVID-19. Across the whole study: The United States, Italy and Spain provided the acute and convalescent COVID-19 samples. PBMCs, B-cell-depleted T cells, or T cells provided the cDNA or gDNA that made up the material.

Recruitment covered roughly 22 US areas and drew participants whose ages spanned 18 to 89 years. In assigning cohorts, the study relied on participant-reported clinical history. Repertoires were generated with immunoSEQ multiplex PCR, while TCRdb's copy carries only in-frame clones and drops some. This sample has about 220,000 clones, with 75% to 90% found just once. The CDR3 spans 13 residues. V lost 8 bases to trimming and J lost 4 bases; unmatched junction nucleotides: 5. Sequenced sample: PBMCs or T cells enriched from blood (not recorded which). This chain uses TRBV12-3 or TRBV12-4 with TRBJ1-3; TRBD1 agrees at 7 bases. This TCR was sampled from a woman between 18 and 29 years old in a cohort exposed to, infected with or recovered from COVID-19 (not recorded which). CDR3 residues: CASEYRGGNTIYF. The CDR3 coding sequence is TGTGCCAGCGAGTACAGGGGCGGAAACACCATATATTTT.